What follows describes a single TCR beta chain. The antigen is undetermined. PRAID featured prominent immunodeficiency. The data derive from a study of stem cell transplantation in POMP-related autoinflammatory disease. Whole-study context: Impaired MHC class I-dependent CD8+ differentiation was hypothesized from defective thymoproteasomes. CD8+ T cells were low and CD4+ cells naive-skewed before transplant.

Clones were read by immunoSEQ multiplex PCR, and TCRdb kept only the in-frame ones, dropping some. The repertoire holds 8,600 or so clones, with just over 90% as singletons. J lost 3 bases, V lost 4 bases, and 3 bases had no gene match. The CDR3 sequence is 13 residues long. Germline V gives CDR1 MGHRA, CDR2 YSYEKL. Findings and caveats of the study: Across all analyzed T-cell subsets, patients with PRAID tended toward reduced diversity and increased clonality. In PRAID patients, the number of distinct TRB V-J gene pairings was restricted.

This sequence originates from a human donor with POMP-related autoinflammation and immune dysregulation (PRAID). Specimen: CD8+ T cells from PBMCs, collected before stem cell transplantation. This chain connects TRBV4-1 to TRBJ2-7, with TRBD2 matching over 7 bases. The CDR3 here is CASSLGGGYEQYF. CDR3 nucleotide sequence: TGCGCCAGCAGCCTGGGGGGGGGCTACGAGCAGTACTTC.